The TCR beta chain described here comes from a study of cytomegalovirus exposure and HLA in healthy donors. General study findings and limits: A prior analysis recorded that most TCR beta V segments were productive about 90% or about 30% of the time. Most TCR sequences were rare, but some public TCRs occurred in many donors. Later analysis placed DRB1 highest and HLA-C lowest in TCR association rates, which differed by HLA locus.

The study ran its PCR with 60 Vbeta and 13 Jbeta primers. Sequencing used immunoSEQ multiplex PCR; TCRdb keeps in-frame clones, though not all of them. The table includes 150,000 to 180,000 clones, approximately 81% detected once. The CDR3 spans 12 residues. CDR1 and CDR2 (germline): SGHVS, FQNEAQ. The junction had 5 bases not matched to a gene; V was cut back by 10 bases and J by 5 bases. Of note for this clone: The antigen remains undetermined.

The chain is built from TRBV7-8 and TRBJ2-5; 9 bases agree with TRBD1. The source is a woman under 30 in good health and CMV-seronegative. The sample was PBMCs. The DNA of the CDR3 is TGTGCCATAAACAGGGGGCCGGAGACCCAGTACTTC. The encoded protein is CAINRGPETQYF.